The 19 T cell receptor beta chains presented below share a single source sample, sequenced in a study of shared clonotypes between healthy human individuals (dated by TCRdb to 2018 to 2020). Libraries were constructed by the immunoSEQ multiplex PCR assay. Drawn from immuneACCESS, this table holds only the in-frame rearrangements with V and J called that TCRdb kept. Clones are partly lost; checked studies trace under half to an unresolved V gene and leave the rest unexplained. Across this sample there are around 530,000 clones, with roughly four fifths seen only once. About 12% of the sample rests with the top ten. The specimen sequenced was PBMCs. The origin of the receptors is a woman in her thirties or forties in good health. Some clones in this sample may be carry-over from other donors' samples.

The chain is built from TRBV5-4 and TRBJ1-1; D is unclear. Per the germline V gene, CDR1 is SGHNT and CDR2 is YYREEE (reference sequence). The CDR3 runs to 14 residues. V lost 1 base and J 7 bases, leaving 14 bases between the germline ends. The CDR3 spells CASSLMLVDVEAFF. CDR3 DNA: TGTGCCAGCAGCTTGATGCTTGTTGACGTTGAAGCTTTCTTT.

The chain carries TRBV11-2 and TRBJ2-7, with 11 bases lining up with TRBD1. This CDR3 has 15 residues. Germline lookup yields CDR1 SGHAT and CDR2 FQNNGV. Trimming removed 6 bases from V and 3 bases from J; junction bases left unmatched: 7. The CDR3 reads CASRRAGTGGYEQYF. The CDR3 nucleotides are TGTGCCAGCAGGCGTGCCGGGACAGGGGGCTACGAGCAGTACTTC.

To note about this clone: This probably arose from a read error, given a far larger clone one base away. The gene calls are TRBV7-6 and TRBJ1-1; 9 nucleotides align to TRBD1. CDR3 length equals 16 residues. V shed 7 bases and J 1 base; nucleotides not matched to a gene: 10. Germline V gene data show CDR1 as SGHVS and CDR2 as FNYEAQ. CDR3 sequence: CASNRGTGITNTEAFF. The CDR3 DNA sequence: TGTGCCAGCAACCGAGGGACAGGGATTACGAACACTGAAGCTTTCTTT.

V is TRBV5-1 and J is TRBJ1-4, with TRBD1 matching over 11 bases. The junction had 13 bases not matched to a gene; V was cut back by 3 bases and J by 6 bases. Germline values: CDR1 SGHRS, CDR2 YFSETQ. The CDR3 loop spans 18 amino acids. The CDR3 reads CASSSARDRGEEYEKLFF. In nucleotides, the CDR3 is TGCGCCAGCAGCTCCGCTCGGGACAGGGGGGAGGAATATGAAAAACTGTTTTTT.

The rearrangement links TRBV4-1 to TRBJ2-7; unclear D gene. The CDR3 length is 15 residues. Germline loops: CDR1 MGHRA, CDR2 YSYEKL. The V end was cut by 2 bases, the J end by 2 bases, with 13 bases between. The CDR3 here is CASSQHQAATYEQYF. The CDR3 bases are TGCGCCAGCAGCCAACATCAGGCTGCCACCTACGAGCAGTACTTC.

The chain carries TRBV7-3 and TRBJ2-3; TRBD2 matches 16 bases. V was clipped by 2 bases and J by 5 bases; unmatched bases: 7. Per the germline V gene, CDR1 is SGHTA and CDR2 is FQGTGA. CDR3 size: 18 residues. CDR3 coding DNA: TGTGCCAGCAGCTTAGGGACTAGCGGGAGGGCCGGGATAGATACGCAGTATTTT. It is translated as CASSLGTSGRAGIDTQYF.

The chain combines TRBV29-1 with TRBJ2-7; 10 nucleotides agree with TRBD2. Trimming took 5 bases from V and 2 from J; bases not matched to a gene: 6. The CDR3 runs to 14 residues. Germline V gene data show CDR1 as SQVTM and CDR2 as ANQGSEA. Written as DNA, the CDR3 is TGCAGCGTTCGGGTAGCGGGAGGAACCTACGAGCAGTACTTC. Protein product: CSVRVAGGTYEQYF.

This clone has only one observation. The CDR3 nucleotides read TGTGCCAGCAACCTCGGACAGGGAAGTAGCACCGGGGAGCTGTTTTTT. It specifies CASNLGQGSSTGELFF. This chain connects TRBV7-9 to TRBJ2-2; 8 bases fit TRBD1. Germline assignment: CDR1 SEHNR and CDR2 FQNEAQ (reference sequence). After removal of 7 bases from V and 4 bases from J, the junction contained 11 bases not matched to a gene. CDR3 size: 16 residues.

The genes are TRBV18 and TRBJ1-5; D call uncertain. The V and J ends lost 2 bases and 1 base respectively, with 12 bases between them. CDR3 length: 16 residues. From germline, CDR1 is KGHSH and CDR2 LQKENI. The CDR3 bases are TGTGCCAGCTCACCAAATTCGGGGAGCAGCAATCAGCCCCAGCATTTT. Translated: CASSPNSGSSNQPQHF. The whole variable domain, remainder taken from reference TRBV18 and TRBJ1-5, is NAGVMQNPRHLVRRRGQEARLRCSPMKGHSHVYWYRQLPEEGLKFMVYLQKENIIDESGMPKERFSAEFPKEGPSILRIQQVVRGDSAAYFCASSPNSGSSNQPQHFGDGTRLSIL.

This sequence joins TRBV7-2 and TRBJ2-3; D is uncertain. V was cut by 9 bases and J by 0 bases, with 7 bases left in between. This CDR3 has 12 residues. CDR1 SGHTA and CDR2 FQGNSA come from the germline V gene. The CDR3 sequence is CASSTSTDTQYF. In DNA, the CDR3 is TGTGCCAGTTCTACTAGCACAGATACGCAGTATTTT. The full variable domain, its missing parts supplied by reference TRBV7-2 and TRBJ2-3, is GAGVSQSPSNKVTEKGKDVELRCDPISGHTALYWYRQSLGQGLEFLIYFQGNSAPDKSGLPSDRFSAERTGGSVSTLTIQRTQQEDSAVYLCASSTSTDTQYFGPGTRLTVL.

The V call is TRBV7-2, the J call TRBJ2-2; no definite D call. V was shortened by 3 bases and J by 6 bases, with 11 bases between the two germline ends. The CDR3 spans 14 residues. CDR1 is SGHTA and CDR2 is FQGNSA in the germline V gene. The CDR3 sequence: CASSFANLAGELFF. CDR3 sequence (DNA): TGTGCCAGCAGCTTTGCCAATTTGGCCGGGGAGCTGTTTTTT.

Of note for this clone: A much larger clonotype is one base distant, so this may be a read error. The genes are TRBV6-4 and TRBJ2-2; possibly TRBD2 for D (6 bases). The CDR3 sequence is 13 residues long. Germline assignment: CDR1 MRHNA and CDR2 SNTAGT. CDR3 residues: CASSEEGTRELFF. The CDR3 DNA sequence: TGTGCCAGCAGTGAGGAGGGCACCCGGGAGCTGTTTTTT.

This clone was detected once. V gene TRBV28 combines with J gene TRBJ1-1; no clear D. Between the trimmed V and J ends, which lost 3 bases and 8 bases, there was a span of 25 bases. The germline V gene encodes CDR1 MDHEN and CDR2 SYDVKM. The CDR3 spans 17 residues. DNA of the CDR3: TGTGCCAGCAGTTTGGTAAAGCCTGGCAGCCATACGATCGAAGCTTTCTTT. Translation: CASSLVKPGSHTIEAFF.

The gene calls are TRBV28 and TRBJ2-1; tentatively, D is TRBD1 (6 bases). The CDR3 has 15 residues. Germline V gene lookup returns CDR1 MDHEN and CDR2 SYDVKM. V was clipped by 6 bases and J by 4 bases, with 16 bases between them. The CDR3 spells CASREGPQGYNEQFF. The CDR3 DNA follows: TGTGCCAGCAGAGAGGGGCCCCAGGGGTACAATGAGCAGTTCTTC.

This clone was counted a single time. V usage is TRBV5-1 and J usage is TRBJ2-5; 13 positions match TRBD2. The trim removed 3 bases at V and 3 bases at J, leaving 2 bases unmatched. Germline values: CDR1 SGHRS, CDR2 YFSETQ. The CDR3 sequence is 15 residues long. CDR3 region: CASSSGTSGKETQYF. The CDR3 DNA sequence: TGCGCCAGCAGCTCCGGGACTAGCGGGAAAGAGACCCAGTACTTC. Based on the CDR3 plus reference TRBV5-1 and TRBJ2-5, the full variable domain is KAGVTQTPRYLIKTRGQQVTLSCSPISGHRSVSWYQQTPGQGLQFLFEYFSETQRNKGNFPGRFSGRQFSNSRSEMNVSTLELGDSALYLCASSSGTSGKETQYFGPGTRLLVL.

J is TRBJ2-7 and V is TRBV29-1, with 7 bases that match TRBD1. V gave up 1 base and J gave up 6 bases; unmatched junction bases: 9. The CDR3 has 14 residues. Germline V gives CDR1 SQVTM, CDR2 ANQGSEA. The CDR3 sequence: CSVEGRQGKGEQYF. CDR3 DNA sequence: TGCAGCGTTGAAGGCCGACAGGGCAAGGGCGAGCAGTACTTC.

This chain connects TRBV10-2 to TRBJ1-1; maybe TRBD1 (5 bases). CDR3 length: 13 residues. V was pared by 6 bases and J by 3 bases, with 11 bases between. The germline CDR1 and CDR2 sequences are WSHSY and SAAADI. The CDR3 bases are TGCGCCAGCAGGACGGGACCCTACACTGAAGCTTTCTTT. It codes for CASRTGPYTEAFF.

With respect to this clone: Other nucleotide sequences in the sample specify the same CDR3. J is TRBJ2-7 and V is TRBV28, with unresolved D. Per the germline V gene, CDR1 is MDHEN and CDR2 is SYDVKM. CDR3 length: 12 amino acids. Trimming removed 2 bases at V and 3 bases at J, with 5 bases between. CDR3 nucleotide sequence: TGTGCCAGCAGTTTAGTCAGCTACGAGCAGTACTTC. Residues: CASSLVSYEQYF. Drawing the rest from reference TRBV28 and TRBJ2-7, the complete variable domain is DVKVTQSSRYLVKRTGEKVFLECVQDMDHENMFWYRQDPGLGLRLIYFSYDVKMKEKGDIPEGYSVSREKKERFSLILESASTNQTSMYLCASSLVSYEQYFGPGTRLTVT.

V and J are TRBV5-1 and TRBJ1-2, with 8 positions matching TRBD1. The CDR3 is 14 amino acids. The J segment lost 5 bases and the V segment lost 4 bases, leaving 7 bases of the junction unmatched. Germline CDR1 reads SGHRS; CDR2 reads YFSETQ. The CDR3 coding sequence is TGCGCCAGCAGCGCCGGACAGGGAATTTATGGCTACACCTTC. Translation: CASSAGQGIYGYTF. The full variable domain, completed using reference TRBV5-1 and TRBJ1-2, is KAGVTQTPRYLIKTRGQQVTLSCSPISGHRSVSWYQQTPGQGLQFLFEYFSETQRNKGNFPGRFSGRQFSNSRSEMNVSTLELGDSALYLCASSAGQGIYGYTFGSGTRLTVV.